This T cell receptor (beta chain) is drawn from a study of human T cells and chemical hapten exposure. The sample's time point: pre-sensitization, week 0. Specified treatment: therapeutic diphenylcyclopropenone sensitization with weekly scalp DPC. TCRdb fed the RACE reads into MiXCR, producing one record per CDR3 protein. The sample has around 300,000 distinct CDR3 sequences, roughly 7.4% seen once; the top ten hold 1.2%. This clonotype originated in a man aged 18-30 years with alopecia areata. Some clones in this sample may be carry-over from other donors' samples. The sample in question was whole blood, obtained in connection with sensitization to the hapten diphenylcyclopropenone (DPC).

The CDR3 protein is CASSYASATPYSGANVLTF. For the CDR3, the DNA is TGTGCCAGCAGTTACGCCAGTGCTACCCCCTACTCTGGGGCCAACGTCCTGACTTTC. The V and J genes are TRBV6-5 and TRBJ2-6; the D is unclear. The length of the CDR3 is 19 residues. The V and J ends lost 2 bases and 0 bases respectively, with 17 bases between them. Germline V gives CDR1 MNHEY, CDR2 SVGAGI.